The clone carrying this TCR beta chain was seen only a few times. What it recognizes is unknown. Germline CDR1 is MNHNS and CDR2 is SASEGT. This CDR3 is built from 16 residues. V lost 2 bases, J lost 2 bases, and 10 bases lay in between. The data were taken from a study of T cell repertoires in cytomegalovirus infection. Whole-study context: Recently identified HLA-C-restricted and well-studied HLA-B-restricted CMV epitopes were used.

Study-level results: HLA-C-restricted CMV clonotypes gave the most frequent clonotype in two of eight donors.

MiXCR, run by TCRdb on the reads, gives a single entry per CDR3 protein. The sample consists of some 900,000 distinct CDR3 sequences, less than 35% of them appearing once. The sequence was obtained from a human donor in good health (CMV status not recorded). Some clones in this sample may be carry-over from other donors' samples. The chain couples TRBV6-1 to TRBJ1-6; D is perhaps TRBD1 (6 bases). Sequencing used cultured CD8+ T cells from PBMCs, obtained from culture after CMV antigen stimulation. CDR3 nucleotides: TGTGCCAGCAGTGAATGGGGGGCCACCTATAATTCACCCCTCCACTTT. It specifies CASSEWGATYNSPLHF.